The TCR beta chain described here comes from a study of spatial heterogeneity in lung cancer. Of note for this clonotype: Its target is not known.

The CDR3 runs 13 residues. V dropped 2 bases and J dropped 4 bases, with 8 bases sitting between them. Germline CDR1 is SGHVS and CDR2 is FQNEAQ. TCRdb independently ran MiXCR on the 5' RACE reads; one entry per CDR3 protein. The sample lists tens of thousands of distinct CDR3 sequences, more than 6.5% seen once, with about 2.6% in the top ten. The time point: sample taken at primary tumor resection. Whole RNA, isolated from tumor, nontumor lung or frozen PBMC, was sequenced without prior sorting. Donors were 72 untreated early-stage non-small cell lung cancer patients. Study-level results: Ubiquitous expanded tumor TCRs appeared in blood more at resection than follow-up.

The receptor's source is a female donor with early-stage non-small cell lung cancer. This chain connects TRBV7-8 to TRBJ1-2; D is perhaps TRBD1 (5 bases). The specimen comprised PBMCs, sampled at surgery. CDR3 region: CASSLPRAYGYTF. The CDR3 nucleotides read TGTGCCAGCAGCTTACCCAGGGCCTATGGCTACACCTTC. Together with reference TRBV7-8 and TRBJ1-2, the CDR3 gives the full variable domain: GAGVSQSPRYKVAKRGQDVALRCDPISGHVSLFWYQQALGQGPEFLTYFQNEAQLDKSGLPSDRFFAERPEGSVSTLKIQRTQQEDSAVYLCASSLPRAYGYTFGSGTRLTVV.